Listed below are T cell receptor beta chains from one sample, sequenced in a study of blood T cell repertoires in COVID-19. Sequenced by immunoSEQ multiplex PCR; TCRdb stores in-frame clones only, minus some. Here the sample spans 110,000 to 150,000 clones, about 76% being singletons. Sequencing input: peripheral blood. The receptors were sampled from a human donor in a cohort sampled during active COVID-19. Each CDR3 is given with its conserved first and last residue. The D gene is left open where the match is weak. The size of a clone is reported for some rows only, either as once, few or many, or as a class for expanded clones.

j_call clone_size v_call d_call cdr3_aa cdr3_nt
TRBJ1-2 NA TRBV6-6 TRBD1 CASAGGENYGYTF TGTGCCAGCGCAGGGGGCGAGAACTATGGCTACACCTTC
TRBJ2-7 NA TRBV7-6 TRBD2 CASSLAGGPGRSYEQYF TGTGCCAGCAGCTTAGCGGGAGGGCCGGGTAGGTCCTACGAGCAGTACTTC
TRBJ2-7 NA TRBV5-1 NA CASSSLYEQYF TGCGCCAGCAGCTCCCTCTACGAGCAGTACTTC
TRBJ2-7 NA TRBV7-3 TRBD1 CASSLGGTGFHEQYF TGTGCCAGCAGCCTAGGGGGGACAGGGTTTCACGAGCAGTACTTC
TRBJ2-7 NA TRBV7-9 TRBD1 CASSSKRQPGQGPSYEQYF TGTGCCAGCAGCTCAAAACGACAGCCGGGACAGGGCCCGTCCTACGAGCAGTACTTC
TRBJ1-2 NA TRBV30 TRBD1 CAWNKGAAEFGGYTF TGTGCCTGGAATAAGGGGGCCGCGGAATTTGGAGGCTACACCTTC
TRBJ2-3 NA TRBV6-5 TRBD2 CASTGLAGADTQYF TGTGCCAGCACCGGACTAGCGGGAGCTGATACGCAGTATTTT
TRBJ2-7 NA TRBV24-1 TRBD2 CATSGIIAGGPTEQYF TGTGCCACCAGTGGGATAATAGCGGGAGGGCCCACCGAGCAGTACTTC
TRBJ2-7 NA TRBV4-2 TRBD1 CASSQRTGVSYEQYF TGTGCCAGCAGCCAAAGGACAGGGGTCTCCTACGAGCAGTACTTC
TRBJ2-7 NA TRBV3-1/TRBV3-2 NA CASSRRTIHEQYF TGTGCCAGCAGCCGAAGGACAATCCACGAGCAGTACTTC
TRBJ2-5 few TRBV20-1 NA CSARAGTQYF TGCAGTGCTAGGGCGGGGACCCAGTACTTC
TRBJ1-5 once TRBV4-3 TRBD1 CASSQEPVTGGNQPQHF TGCGCCAGCAGCCAAGAACCGGTCACAGGGGGCAATCAGCCCCAGCATTTT
TRBJ1-1 NA TRBV19 TRBD1 CASSKEGARAEAFF TGTGCCAGTAGTAAGGAGGGGGCGCGTGCTGAAGCTTTCTTT
TRBJ2-7 NA TRBV11-2 TRBD1 CASSKWTGLAYEQYF TGTGCCAGCAGCAAATGGACAGGGTTGGCCTACGAGCAGTACTTC
TRBJ2-7 NA TRBV4-1 NA CASSQDFLVGQSPLYF TGCGCCAGCAGCCAAGATTTCTTAGTCGGACAGTCACCCCTATACTTC
TRBJ2-1 few TRBV7-9 TRBD1 CASSTGGDEQFF TGTGCCAGCAGCACAGGGGGCGATGAGCAGTTCTTC
TRBJ2-7 NA TRBV7-2 TRBD1 CASSSTGVGYEQYF TGTGCCAGCAGCTCGACAGGGGTTGGTTACGAGCAGTACTTC
TRBJ1-2 NA TRBV5-5 NA CASSLGTVTYGYTF TGTGCCAGCAGCTTGGGGACAGTTACTTATGGCTACACCTTC
TRBJ1-2 NA TRBV6-5 TRBD1 CASRENRGLYYGYTF TGTGCCAGCAGGGAGAACAGGGGGCTGTACTATGGCTACACCTTC
TRBJ2-2 few TRBV7-9 NA CASSLIAAVTGELFF TGTGCCAGCAGCTTAATAGCGGCAGTCACCGGGGAGCTGTTTTTT
TRBJ2-7 once TRBV15 TRBD1 CATSRVGVGQGYEQYF TGTGCCACCAGCAGAGTGGGGGTGGGACAGGGCTACGAGCAGTACTTC
TRBJ2-7 NA TRBV6-2/TRBV6-3 TRBD1 CASSKDRAGPYEQYF TGTGCCAGCAGTAAAGACAGGGCGGGTCCCTACGAGCAGTACTTC
TRBJ2-5 once TRBV5-8 TRBD1 CASTRRDRQETQYF TGTGCCAGCACCCGACGGGACAGGCAAGAGACCCAGTACTTC
TRBJ2-7 NA TRBV6-5 TRBD1 CASSYSADRGNEQYF TGTGCCAGCAGTTACTCGGCGGACAGGGGAAACGAGCAGTACTTC
TRBJ1-1 many TRBV7-8 NA CASSPTTGGNTEAFF TGTGCCAGCAGCCCGACGACAGGCGGGAACACTGAAGCTTTCTTT
TRBJ2-7 NA TRBV11-2 TRBD1 CASTSGTGGYEQYF TGTGCCAGCACCTCCGGGACAGGGGGCTACGAGCAGTACTTC
TRBJ2-7 NA TRBV7-9 NA CASSIGQSLLYEQYF TGTGCCAGCAGTATTGGACAATCCTTACTCTACGAGCAGTACTTC
TRBJ2-3 NA TRBV6-5 TRBD2 CASAGRGDTQYF TGTGCCAGCGCCGGGAGGGGGGATACGCAGTATTTT
TRBJ1-4 NA TRBV5-1 TRBD1 CASSTGTEEKLFF TGCGCCAGCAGCACCGGGACAGAAGAAAAACTGTTTTTT
TRBJ1-2 NA TRBV5-6 NA CASSLGGDYGYTF TGTGCCAGCAGCTTGGGGGGCGACTATGGCTACACCTTC
TRBJ1-1 NA TRBV28 TRBD1 CASLRGGPNTEAFF TGTGCCAGCCTGCGAGGGGGCCCGAACACTGAAGCTTTCTTT
TRBJ2-5 NA TRBV7-2 NA CASSPQETQYF TGTGCCAGCAGCCCACAAGAGACCCAGTACTTC
TRBJ2-1 few TRBV7-9 TRBD2 CASSWSGRSSYNEQFF TGTGCCAGCAGCTGGAGCGGGAGGAGCTCCTACAATGAGCAGTTCTTC
TRBJ1-1 few TRBV7-9 NA CASSLGGTQGGAFF TGTGCCAGCAGCTTAGGCGGGACCCAGGGCGGCGCTTTCTTT
TRBJ2-7 few TRBV18 TRBD1 CASSPGTGATYEQYF TGTGCCAGCTCACCAGGGACAGGGGCCACCTACGAGCAGTACTTC
TRBJ1-1 NA TRBV6-5 NA CASSYSREDTEAFF TGTGCCAGCAGTTACTCAAGGGAGGACACTGAAGCTTTCTTT
TRBJ2-7 once TRBV29-1 NA CSVGTALTYEQYF TGCAGCGTTGGGACAGCCCTTACCTACGAGCAGTACTTC
TRBJ2-5 once TRBV28 NA CASSPSPGVGVETQYF TGTGCCAGCAGCCCCTCGCCGGGGGTAGGAGTGGAGACCCAGTACTTC
TRBJ2-7 NA TRBV6-5 NA CASSPRTTSWYEQYF TGTGCCAGCAGCCCACGCACGACTAGTTGGTACGAGCAGTACTTC
TRBJ2-7 NA TRBV5-6 TRBD1 CASTPRDRERGEQYF TGTGCCAGCACCCCTCGGGACAGGGAGAGAGGGGAGCAGTACTTC
TRBJ1-4 few TRBV20-1 NA CSARGEGPVRF TGCAGTGCTAGAGGGGAGGGCCCCGTAAGATTT
TRBJ1-2 NA TRBV7-9 NA CASSLGTGYGYTF TGTGCCAGCAGCTTAGGTACCGGGTATGGCTACACCTTC
TRBJ1-1 few TRBV20-1 NA CSASLRASGGSNTEAFF TGCAGTGCTAGTCTGCGCGCTAGTGGAGGGTCGAACACTGAAGCTTTCTTT
TRBJ1-5 NA TRBV12-3/TRBV12-4 NA CASSFEVQPQHF TGTGCCAGCAGTTTTGAGGTTCAGCCCCAGCATTTT
TRBJ2-7 NA TRBV5-1 NA CASSLEPGVKGYEQYF TGCGCCAGCAGCTTGGAGCCAGGGGTGAAGGGTTACGAGCAGTACTTC
TRBJ2-7 NA TRBV5-1 NA CASSRLGGYEQYF TGCGCCAGCAGCAGGCTGGGGGGCTACGAGCAGTACTTC